This T cell receptor (beta chain) was retrieved from a study of technical replicates of blood from several donors. Sequencing used immunoSEQ multiplex PCR; TCRdb keeps in-frame clones, though not all of them. Of 70,000 to 95,000 clones in the sample, approximately 97% were seen once. The source is a human donor in good health. The sequenced material came from T cells isolated from PBMCs.

CDR3 sequence: CASSPGAGQPQHF. In DNA form, the CDR3 reads TGTGCCAGCAGCCCCGGGGCGGGACAGCCCCAGCATTTT. The chain has TRBV5-8 and TRBJ1-5; D is perhaps TRBD1 (5 bases). Germline CDR1 reads SGHTS; CDR2 reads YDEGEE. The CDR3 spans 13 residues. V was trimmed by 4 bases and J by 7 bases, leaving 12 bases between them. Full variable domain (rest looked up from reference TRBV5-8 and TRBJ1-5): EAGVTQSPTHLIKTRGQQATLRCSPISGHTSVYWYQQALGLGLQFLLWYDEGEERNRGNFPPRFSGRQFPNYSSELNVNALELEDSALYLCASSPGAGQPQHFGDGTRLSIL.